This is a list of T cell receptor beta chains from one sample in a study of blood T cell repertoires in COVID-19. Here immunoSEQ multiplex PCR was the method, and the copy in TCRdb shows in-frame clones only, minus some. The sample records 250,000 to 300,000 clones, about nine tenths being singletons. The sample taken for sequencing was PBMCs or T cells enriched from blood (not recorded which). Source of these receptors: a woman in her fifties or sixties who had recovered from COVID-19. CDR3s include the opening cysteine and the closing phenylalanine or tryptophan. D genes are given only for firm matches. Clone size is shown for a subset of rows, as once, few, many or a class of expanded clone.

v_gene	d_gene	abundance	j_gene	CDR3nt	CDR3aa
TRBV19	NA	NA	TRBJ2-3	TGTGCCAGTAGTATTAAAGGGACACGATATTTT	CASSIKGTRYF
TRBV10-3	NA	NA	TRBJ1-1	TGTGCCATCAGGGGGGGTGGCCGGGTGAACACTGAAGCTTTCTTT	CAIRGGGRVNTEAFF
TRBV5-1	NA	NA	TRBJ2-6	TGCGCCAGCAGCGAGGGATACGGGGCCAACGTCCTGACTTTC	CASSEGYGANVLTF
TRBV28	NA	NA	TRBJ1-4	TGTGCCTCCCAGACGGGGACAACTAATGAAAAACTGTTTTTT	CASQTGTTNEKLFF
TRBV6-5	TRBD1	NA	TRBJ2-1	TGTGCCAGCACCCAGAGGGACAGGGTGGATGAGCAGTTCTTC	CASTQRDRVDEQFF
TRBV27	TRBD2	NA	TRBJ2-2	TGTGCCAGCATTGGACTAGCGGGAGGCACTTCTTCCGGGGAGCTGTTTTTT	CASIGLAGGTSSGELFF
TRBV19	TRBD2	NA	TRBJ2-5	TGTGCCAGTAGTATGAACGGCGGGGGGCTACAAGAGACCCAGTACTTC	CASSMNGGGLQETQYF
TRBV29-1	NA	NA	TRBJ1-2	TGCAGCGTTTTCTCCGAGGATGGCTACACCTTC	CSVFSEDGYTF
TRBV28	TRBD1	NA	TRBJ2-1	TGTGCCAGCAGTTATGGACAGGGGGCAGATGAGCAGTTCTTC	CASSYGQGADEQFF
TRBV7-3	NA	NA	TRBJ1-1	TGTGCCAGCAGCACGGGACTCAGCACTGAAGCTTTCTTT	CASSTGLSTEAFF
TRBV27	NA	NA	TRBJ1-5	TGTGCCAGCAGTCCGGGTTGGTCCCTACAGCCCCAGCATTTT	CASSPGWSLQPQHF
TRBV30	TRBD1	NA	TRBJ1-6	TGTGCCTGGAGTTGGGACAGGGTGGAGAATTCACCCCTCCACTTT	CAWSWDRVENSPLHF
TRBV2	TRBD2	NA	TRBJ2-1	TGTGCCAGCAGGGCGTGGGAGGGAATTGAGCAGTTCTTC	CASRAWEGIEQFF
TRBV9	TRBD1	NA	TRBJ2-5	TGTGCCAGCAGCGTAGGACAGGGCGCTCTCGAGACCCAGTACTTC	CASSVGQGALETQYF
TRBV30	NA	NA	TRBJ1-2	TGTGCCTGGAGTGGCGGGTGGGGTTCTAACTATGGCTACACCTTC	CAWSGGWGSNYGYTF
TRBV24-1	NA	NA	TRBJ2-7	TGTGCCACCAGTGGACCGGGGTCCACGACCTACGAGCAGTACTTC	CATSGPGSTTYEQYF
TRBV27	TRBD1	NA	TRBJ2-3	TGTGCCAGCAGTTTGGTGGGACAGGCGCAGTATTTT	CASSLVGQAQYF
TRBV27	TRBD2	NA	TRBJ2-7	TGTGCCAGCAGTGGTCGGACTAGCGGTTTGGTAGAGCAGTACTTC	CASSGRTSGLVEQYF
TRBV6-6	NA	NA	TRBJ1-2	TGTGCCAGTTCCTGGGGCAGGGAGGATGGCTACACCTTC	CASSWGREDGYTF
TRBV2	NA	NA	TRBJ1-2	TGTGCCAGCTCTATCGGGCAGGGACTCTATGGCTACACCTTC	CASSIGQGLYGYTF
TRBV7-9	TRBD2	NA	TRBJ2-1	TGTGCCAGCAGCTCTTGGACTAGCGGGGATGATTTCTCCTACAATGAGCAGTTCTTC	CASSSWTSGDDFSYNEQFF
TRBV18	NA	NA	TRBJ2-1	TGTGCCAGCTCACCAGGGGCGGGGTGGGGCGCGACCCGGAATGAGCAGTTCTTC	CASSPGAGWGATRNEQFF
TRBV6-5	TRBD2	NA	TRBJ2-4	TGTGCCAGCAGTTCTCCGGGGGGGCCCAAAAACATTCAGTACTTC	CASSSPGGPKNIQYF
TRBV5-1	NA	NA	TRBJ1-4	TGCGCCAGCAGGGAGGGTCTTAATGAAAAACTGTTTTTT	CASREGLNEKLFF
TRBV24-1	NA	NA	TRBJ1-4	TGTGCCACCAGTGATGGACATATCGGAACTAATGAAAAACTGTTTTTT	CATSDGHIGTNEKLFF
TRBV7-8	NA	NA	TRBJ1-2	TGTGCCAGCAGCCCCCCCCGGGACTCCTATGGCTACACCTTC	CASSPPRDSYGYTF
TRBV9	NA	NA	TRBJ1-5	TGTGCCAGCAGCGTAGAGGGGTATCAGCCCCAGCATTTT	CASSVEGYQPQHF
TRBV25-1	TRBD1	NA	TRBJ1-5	TGTGCCAGCAGTGGGACAGGGGTAGGTCAGCCCCAGCATTTT	CASSGTGVGQPQHF
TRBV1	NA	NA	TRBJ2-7	TGCACCAGCAGCCGTGGAGCGGGAGTGCGAGAGCAGTACTTC	CTSSRGAGVREQYF
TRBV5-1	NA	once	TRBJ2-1	TGCGCCAGCAGCTGGGGACTTGGAGATTACAATGAGCAGTTCTTC	CASSWGLGDYNEQFF
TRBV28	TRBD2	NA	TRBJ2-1	TGTGCCAGCAGCTCCAAGCGGGGGGGCGGTGAGCAGTTCTTC	CASSSKRGGGEQFF
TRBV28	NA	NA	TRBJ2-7	TGTGCCAGCAGCCTGGGGGGTTACGAGCAGTACTTC	CASSLGGYEQYF
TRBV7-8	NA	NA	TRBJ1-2	TGTGCCAGCAGCCGAGGGGCGACAGCTATCTATGGCTACACCTTC	CASSRGATAIYGYTF
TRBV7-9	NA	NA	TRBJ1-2	TGTGCCAGCAGAGAGCGGGGGTATGGCTACACCTTC	CASRERGYGYTF
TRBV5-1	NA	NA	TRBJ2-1	TGCGCCAGCAGCTTGACCGGGGAACTATACAATGAGCAGTTCTTC	CASSLTGELYNEQFF
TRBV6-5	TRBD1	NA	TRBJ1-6	TGTGCCAGCAGACCTGGACAGGGGAATTCACCCCTCCACTTT	CASRPGQGNSPLHF
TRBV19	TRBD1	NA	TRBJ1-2	TGTGCCAGTAGCCACTACAGGGGGAAACTAAACTATGGCTACACCTTC	CASSHYRGKLNYGYTF
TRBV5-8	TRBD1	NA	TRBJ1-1	TGTGCCAGCAGCTGGGGGACAGGGAACACTGAAGCTTTCTTT	CASSWGTGNTEAFF
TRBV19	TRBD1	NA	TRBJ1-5	TGTGCCAGTAGCACAGGGGCTTATAGCAATCAGCCCCAGCATTTT	CASSTGAYSNQPQHF
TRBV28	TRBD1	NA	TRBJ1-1	TGTGCCAGCAGCCCCTATTTCTCCGGGACAGGGAGGAGGAACACTGAAGCTTTCTTT	CASSPYFSGTGRRNTEAFF
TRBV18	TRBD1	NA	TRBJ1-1	TGTGCCAGCTCACCCTCCCTTACAGGGGGGGTGACTGAAGCTTTCTTT	CASSPSLTGGVTEAFF
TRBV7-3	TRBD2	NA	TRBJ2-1	TGTGCCAGCAGCTTAGGTTTTAGCGGGAGTCGCTATGAGCAGTTCTTC	CASSLGFSGSRYEQFF
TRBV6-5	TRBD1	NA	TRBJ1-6	TGTGCCAGCAGTTACCGTAAGGGGGCTTATTCACCCCTCCACTTT	CASSYRKGAYSPLHF
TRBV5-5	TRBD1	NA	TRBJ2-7	TGTGCCAGCAGCTCGGACAGGGGTTCCTACGAGCAGTACTTC	CASSSDRGSYEQYF
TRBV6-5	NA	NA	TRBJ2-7	TGTGCCAGCAGTCGGTCCGACTACGAGCAGTACTTC	CASSRSDYEQYF
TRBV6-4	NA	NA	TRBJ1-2	TGTGCCAGCAGTGAGTGGTTTTTAAGGCAGGGCGATGGCTACACCTTC	CASSEWFLRQGDGYTF
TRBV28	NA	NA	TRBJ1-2	TGTGCCAGCAGTTTGGCAGAATATGGCTACACCTTC	CASSLAEYGYTF
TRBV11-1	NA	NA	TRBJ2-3	TGTGCCAGCAGCTCTGCGGGGCCATTGGCAGATACGCAGTATTTT	CASSSAGPLADTQYF